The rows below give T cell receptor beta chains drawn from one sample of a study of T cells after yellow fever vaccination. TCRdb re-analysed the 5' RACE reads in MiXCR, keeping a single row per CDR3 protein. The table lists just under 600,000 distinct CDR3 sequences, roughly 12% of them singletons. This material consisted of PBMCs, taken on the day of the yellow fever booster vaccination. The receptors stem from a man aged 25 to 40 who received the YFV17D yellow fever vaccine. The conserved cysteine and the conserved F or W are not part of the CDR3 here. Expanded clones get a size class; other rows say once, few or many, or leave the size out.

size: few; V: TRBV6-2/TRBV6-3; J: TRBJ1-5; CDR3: ASSYSNGYSNQPQH
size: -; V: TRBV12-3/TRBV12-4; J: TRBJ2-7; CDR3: ASSSDRGREQY
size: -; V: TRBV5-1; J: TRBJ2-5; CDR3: ASSLGTGGSQETQY
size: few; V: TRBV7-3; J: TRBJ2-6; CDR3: ASSETPMGANVLT
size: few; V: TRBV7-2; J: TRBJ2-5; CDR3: ASSLRWSGETQY
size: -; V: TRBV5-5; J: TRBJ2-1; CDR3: ASSFIAGSSYNEQF
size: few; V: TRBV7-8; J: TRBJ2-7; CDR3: ASSLLGTSGSPVYEQY
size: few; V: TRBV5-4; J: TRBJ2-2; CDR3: ASSLNPGGATGELF
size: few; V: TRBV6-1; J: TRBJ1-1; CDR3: ASAPAVGLVTEAF
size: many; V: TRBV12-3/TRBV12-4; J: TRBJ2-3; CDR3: ASSYGADYTDTQY
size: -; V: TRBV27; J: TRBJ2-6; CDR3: ASSFSSGANVLT
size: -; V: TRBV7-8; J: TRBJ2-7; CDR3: ASSLVTGGAYEQY
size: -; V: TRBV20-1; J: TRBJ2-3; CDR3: SAGLAGSRNTQY
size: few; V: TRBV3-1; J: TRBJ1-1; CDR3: ASSQVGSGTEAF
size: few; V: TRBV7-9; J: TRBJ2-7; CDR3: ASSGSGGVKTGEQY
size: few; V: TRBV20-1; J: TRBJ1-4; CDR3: SALSPSDEKLF
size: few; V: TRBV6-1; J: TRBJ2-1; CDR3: ASSTDREDSSYNEQF
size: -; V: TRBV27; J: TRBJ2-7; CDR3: ASSLGRGTYEQY
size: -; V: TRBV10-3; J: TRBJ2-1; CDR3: ATRTSGSFGEQF
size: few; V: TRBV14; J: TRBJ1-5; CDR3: ASSQDRGTPQH
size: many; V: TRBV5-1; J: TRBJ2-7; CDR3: ASSLGTTGIYEQY
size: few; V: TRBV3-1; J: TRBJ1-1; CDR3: ASSQGTGGTEAF
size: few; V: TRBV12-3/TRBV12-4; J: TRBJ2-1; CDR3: ASSFRREAYNEQF
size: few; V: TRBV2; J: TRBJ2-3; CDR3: ASRWPADTQY
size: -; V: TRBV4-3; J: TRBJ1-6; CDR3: ASSQDLGVDLSPLH
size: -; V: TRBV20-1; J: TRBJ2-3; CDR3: SARRGSGTDTQY
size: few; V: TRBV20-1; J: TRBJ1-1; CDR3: SARGPDPSDEAF
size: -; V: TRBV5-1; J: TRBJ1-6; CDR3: ASSSGSRSSYNSPLH
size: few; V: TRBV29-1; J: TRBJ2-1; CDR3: SVISMGGSNEQF
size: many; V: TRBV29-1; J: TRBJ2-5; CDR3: TTGWGSQETQY
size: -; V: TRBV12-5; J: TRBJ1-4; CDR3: ASGSPPGQLNEKLF
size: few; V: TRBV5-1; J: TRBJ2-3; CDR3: ASSSLAGERDTQY
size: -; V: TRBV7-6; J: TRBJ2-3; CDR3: ASSRGTSGRKSDTQY
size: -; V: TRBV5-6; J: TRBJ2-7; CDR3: ASSLGSGRGKNEQY
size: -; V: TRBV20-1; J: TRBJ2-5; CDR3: SARAGGPETQY